These 19 T cell receptor beta chains were sequenced from one sample in a study of cytomegalovirus exposure and HLA in healthy donors. PCR employed 60 Vbeta and 13 Jbeta primers. The table came from immunoSEQ multiplex PCR; TCRdb's copy has only in-frame clones and leaves some out. The sample has about 57,000 clones, 65% to 85% seen once; the top ten hold roughly 5.6%. Sequencing was performed on PBMCs. The receptors derive from a male donor in good health and CMV-seronegative.

The chain has TRBV15 and TRBJ2-5; perhaps TRBD1 as D (6 bases). Germline V gene lookup returns CDR1 LNHNV and CDR2 YYDKDF (reference sequence). The CDR3 sequence is 17 residues long. Between the trimmed V and J ends, which lost 0 bases and 5 bases, there was a span of 19 bases. The chain's CDR3 is CATSRDLMRVGGETQYF. The DNA for the CDR3 is TGTGCCACCAGCAGAGATCTCATGCGGGTAGGGGGTGAGACCCAGTACTTC. Looking up the rest from reference TRBV15 and TRBJ2-5 gives the full variable domain: DAMVIQNPRYQVTQFGKPVTLSCSQTLNHNVMYWYQQKSSQAPKLLFHYYDKDFNNEADTPDNFQSRRPNTSFCFLDIRSPGLGDTAMYLCATSRDLMRVGGETQYFGPGTRLLVL.

This chain links TRBV19 with TRBJ2-5; 8 bases align to TRBD1. The DNA end is a closer match to TRBJ2-7, so the J assignment may be wrong. This CDR3 spans 16 amino acids. CDR1 and CDR2 from the germline V gene are LNHDA and SQIVND (reference sequence). The CDR3 loop is CASSMPARGRIGEQYF. CDR3 bases: TGTGCCAGTAGTATGCCCGCCAGGGGGCGAATAGGCGAGCAGTACTTC.

The chain links TRBV19 to TRBJ2-7; 7 nucleotides agree with TRBD2. CDR3 size: 14 residues. Unmatched junction bases numbered 6, after V lost 4 bases and J lost 3 bases. Germline V gives CDR1 LNHDA, CDR2 SQIVND (reference sequence). This CDR3 is CASSRAGTNYEQYF. CDR3 nucleotides: TGTGCCAGTAGTAGGGCGGGGACTAACTACGAGCAGTACTTC.

This clone came up once. J is TRBJ2-7 and V is TRBV14; 9 bases match TRBD1. CDR1 SGHDN and CDR2 FVKESK come from the germline V gene. Germline trimming cut 3 bases from V and 2 bases from J; bases unmatched to any gene: 11. This CDR3 has 17 amino acids. The chain's CDR3 is CASSHNTADRGTYEQYF. The CDR3 DNA is TGTGCCAGCAGCCACAATACTGCGGACAGGGGCACCTACGAGCAGTACTTC.

The rearrangement uses TRBV5-4 and TRBJ2-3, with 8 bases aligning to TRBD2. The J segment lost 4 bases and the V segment lost 3 bases, leaving 7 bases of the junction unmatched. Germline CDR1 is SGHNT and CDR2 is YYREEE (reference sequence). The CDR3 contains 15 residues. The CDR3, as DNA: TGTGCCAGCAGCTCTCGGGGGGGCTCCGCAGATACGCAGTATTTT. Its translation is CASSSRGGSADTQYF.

The chain links TRBV7-3 to TRBJ2-4; 8 bases fit TRBD2. Germline CDR1 SGHTA, CDR2 FQGTGA. The V and J ends lost 5 bases and 7 bases, in that order; junction bases with no gene match: 7. CDR3 length: 14 residues. CDR3 DNA sequence: TGTGCCAGCAGCCCCACGGGGGGGGGTAACATTCAGTACTTC. This sequence encodes CASSPTGGGNIQYF.

The chain uses TRBV18 and TRBJ1-5; 7 bases align to TRBD1. This CDR3 has 18 amino acids. The germline V gene has CDR1 KGHSH and CDR2 LQKENI. The J segment lost 1 base and the V segment lost 3 bases, leaving 12 bases of the junction unmatched. The CDR3: CASSPFTRQGRSNQPQHF. The CDR3 DNA reads TGTGCCAGCTCACCTTTCACGCGACAGGGAAGGAGCAATCAGCCCCAGCATTTT.

The CDR3 loop is CAWSEGQPNTEAFF. In nucleotides, the CDR3 is TGTGCCTGGAGTGAGGGACAGCCTAACACTGAAGCTTTCTTT. The genes are TRBV30 and TRBJ1-1; 7 nucleotides align to TRBD1. V lost 1 base to trimming and J lost 2 bases; unmatched junction nucleotides: 4. Germline assignment: CDR1 GTSNPN and CDR2 SVGIG (reference sequence). The CDR3 covers 14 residues.

CDR3 coding DNA: TGTGCCAGCAGCTCGACCGGGGGTAACACCGGGGAGCTGTTTTTT. This gives the protein CASSSTGGNTGELFF. The V gene is TRBV11-2, the J gene TRBJ2-2; D may be TRBD2 (6 bases). Deletions cut 4 bases from V and 2 bases from J, with 11 bases between. The CDR3 consists of 15 residues. The germline gives CDR1 SGHAT, CDR2 FQNNGV.

This clone was detected only a few times. The rearrangement joins TRBV25-1 to TRBJ1-1; the match to TRBD1 covers 8 bases. Trimming took 1 base from V and 3 from J; bases not matched to a gene: 1. CDR1 is MGHDK and CDR2 is SYGVNS in the germline V gene. The CDR3 consists of 14 residues. For the CDR3, the DNA is TGTGCCAGCAGTGAATCGACAGGGGACACTGAAGCTTTCTTT. Its translation: CASSESTGDTEAFF.

The J gene is TRBJ2-5, the V gene TRBV5-1; a possible D gene is TRBD2 (6 bases). CDR3 length: 14 residues. Germline V gene lookup returns CDR1 SGHRS and CDR2 YFSETQ. V lost 3 bases and J 3 bases, leaving 12 bases between the germline ends. The DNA for the CDR3 is TGCGCCAGCAGCTCCGGCGGAGGGGAAGAGACCCAGTACTTC. Translated: CASSSGGGEETQYF.

This chain's CDR3 is CASSRDRAYGYTF. The CDR3 coding sequence is TGTGCCAGCAGTCGGGACAGGGCTTATGGCTACACCTTC. The gene calls are TRBV6-6 and TRBJ1-2; 9 bases match TRBD1. Germline V CDR1 and CDR2: MNHNY, SVGAGI (reference sequence). J gave up 5 bases and V 5 bases, and 3 bases lay outside the gene matches. The CDR3 has 13 residues.

The rearrangement uses TRBV7-8 and TRBJ2-1; TRBD1 is a possible D gene (5 bases). CDR3 size: 15 residues. Germline V gene lookup returns CDR1 SGHVS and CDR2 FQNEAQ. V was trimmed by 5 bases and J by 7 bases, leaving 18 bases between them. CDR3: CASSTPLGALNEQFF. CDR3 DNA sequence: TGTGCCAGCAGCACCCCTTTAGGGGCCCTGAATGAGCAGTTCTTC.

The chain is built from TRBV6-6 and TRBJ1-5, with D unresolved. The V gene's germline CDR1 is MNHNY and CDR2 SVGAGI (reference sequence). This CDR3 spans 13 amino acids. V gave up 2 bases and J gave up 3 bases, with 5 bases separating them. DNA for the CDR3: TGTGCCAGCAGTTACGGCAACAATCAGCCCCAGCATTTT. This translates into CASSYGNNQPQHF.

The V call is TRBV14, the J call TRBJ1-2; no reliable D call. Deletions cut 2 bases from V and 3 bases from J, with 13 bases between. Germline lookup yields CDR1 SGHDN and CDR2 FVKESK. CDR3 size: 15 residues. The CDR3 nucleotides are TGTGCCAGCAGCCAAATGTCGAATCGGTACTATGGCTACACCTTC. Its protein is CASSQMSNRYYGYTF. The full variable domain, its missing parts supplied by reference TRBV14 and TRBJ1-2, is EAGVTQFPSHSVIEKGQTVTLRCDPISGHDNLYWYRRVMGKEIKFLLHFVKESKQDESGMPNNRFLAERTGGTYSTLKVQPAELEDSGVYFCASSQMSNRYYGYTFGSGTRLTVV.

The chain recombines TRBV5-1 with TRBJ1-2, with a tentative D call TRBD1 (6 bases). The CDR3 is 14 amino acids. The V end was cut by 3 bases, the J end by 0 bases, with 9 bases between. The germline gives CDR1 SGHRS, CDR2 YFSETQ. CDR3 residues: CASSSGTTNYGYTF. For the CDR3, the DNA is TGCGCCAGCAGCTCCGGGACAACTAACTATGGCTACACCTTC.

The V gene is TRBV5-1, the J gene TRBJ1-2, with 12 bases identical to TRBD1. Looked up from germline, CDR1 is SGHRS and CDR2 is YFSETQ. Losses at the gene ends were 9 bases for V and 0 bases for J; bases not matched to a gene: 9. This CDR3 is built from 16 residues. The CDR3, as DNA: TGCGCCACCTCGGCGGGACAGGGGGCCTCTAACTATGGCTACACCTTC. Translation gives CATSAGQGASNYGYTF.

V is TRBV19 and J is TRBJ2-1, with 7 positions matching TRBD2. In germline, CDR1 is LNHDA, CDR2 SQIVND (reference sequence). The length of the CDR3 is 15 residues. J lost 0 bases, V lost 4 bases, and 3 bases had no gene match. The CDR3 is CASSKAGSSYNEQFF. As DNA, the CDR3 is TGTGCCAGTAGTAAAGCGGGGTCCTCCTACAATGAGCAGTTCTTC.

CDR3 amino acids: CASSTSGTGGDTQYF. The CDR3 region has the DNA TGCGCCAGCAGCACCTCCGGGACAGGGGGCGATACGCAGTATTTT. The chain employs TRBV5-1 and TRBJ2-3, with 12 bases lining up with TRBD1. Germline CDR1 and CDR2: SGHRS and YFSETQ. The V gene end was trimmed by 4 bases and the J gene end by 6 bases; junction bases not matched to a gene: 6. The CDR3 has 15 amino acids.